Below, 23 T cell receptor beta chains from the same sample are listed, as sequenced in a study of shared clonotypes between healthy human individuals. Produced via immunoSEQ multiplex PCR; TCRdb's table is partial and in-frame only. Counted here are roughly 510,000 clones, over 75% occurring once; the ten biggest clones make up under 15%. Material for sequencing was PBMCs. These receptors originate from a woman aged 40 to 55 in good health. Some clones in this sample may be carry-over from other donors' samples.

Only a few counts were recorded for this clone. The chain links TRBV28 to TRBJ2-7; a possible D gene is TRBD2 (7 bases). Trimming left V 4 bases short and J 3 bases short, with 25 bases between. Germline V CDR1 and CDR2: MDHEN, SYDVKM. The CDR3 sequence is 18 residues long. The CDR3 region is CASSSPGAGEGNLYEQYF. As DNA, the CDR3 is TGTGCCAGCAGTTCCCCCGGGGCAGGGGAGGGTAATCTCTACGAGCAGTACTTC.

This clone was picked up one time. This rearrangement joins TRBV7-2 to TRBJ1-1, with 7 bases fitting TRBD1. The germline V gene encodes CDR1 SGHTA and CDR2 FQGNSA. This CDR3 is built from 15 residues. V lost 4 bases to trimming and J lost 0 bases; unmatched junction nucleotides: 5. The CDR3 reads CASSSQGTMNTEAFF. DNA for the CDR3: TGTGCCAGCAGCTCACAGGGGACCATGAACACTGAAGCTTTCTTT.

CDR3 DNA sequence: TGTGCCAGCAGGCTAGGGCCGGACCCTGAAAAACTGTTTTTT. Amino acid sequence: CASRLGPDPEKLFF. V gene TRBV7-5 combines with J gene TRBJ1-4. TRBV7-5 is a pseudogene. The CDR3 is 14 residues long.

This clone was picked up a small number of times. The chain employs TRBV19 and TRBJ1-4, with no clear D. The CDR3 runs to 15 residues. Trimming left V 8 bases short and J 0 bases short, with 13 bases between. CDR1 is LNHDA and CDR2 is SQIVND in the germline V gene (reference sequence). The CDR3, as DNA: TGTGCCAGTTTAGGCAGGCTCGCAACTAATGAAAAACTGTTTTTT. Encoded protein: CASLGRLATNEKLFF.

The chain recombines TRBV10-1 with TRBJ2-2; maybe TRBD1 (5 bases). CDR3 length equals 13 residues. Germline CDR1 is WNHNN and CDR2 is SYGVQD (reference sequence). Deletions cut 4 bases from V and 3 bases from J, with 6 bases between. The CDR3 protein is CASSGQYTGELFF. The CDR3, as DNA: TGCGCCAGCAGTGGACAGTACACCGGGGAGCTGTTTTTT.

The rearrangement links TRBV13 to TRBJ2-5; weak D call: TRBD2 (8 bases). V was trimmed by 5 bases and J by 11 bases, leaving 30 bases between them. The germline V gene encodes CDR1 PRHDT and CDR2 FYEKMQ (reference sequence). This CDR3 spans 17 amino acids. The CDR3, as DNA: TGTGCCAGCAGCCCGGAGGGGGCGAGAAGCGGGAGCGGGGAGCAGTACTTC. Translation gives CASSPEGARSGSGEQYF.

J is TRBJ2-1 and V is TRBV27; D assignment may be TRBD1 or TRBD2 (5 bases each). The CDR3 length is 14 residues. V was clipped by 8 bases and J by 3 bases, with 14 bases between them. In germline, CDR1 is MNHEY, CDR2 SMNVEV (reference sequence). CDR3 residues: CASCRDPNYNEQFF. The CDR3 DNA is TGTGCCAGCTGTCGGGACCCCAACTACAATGAGCAGTTCTTC.

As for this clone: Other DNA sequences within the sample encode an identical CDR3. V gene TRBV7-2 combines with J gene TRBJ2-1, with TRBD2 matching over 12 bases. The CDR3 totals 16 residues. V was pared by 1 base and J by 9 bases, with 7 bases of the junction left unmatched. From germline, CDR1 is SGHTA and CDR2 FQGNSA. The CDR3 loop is CASSLGLAGVQGEQFF. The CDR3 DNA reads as TGTGCCAGCAGCTTAGGACTAGCGGGAGTGCAGGGTGAGCAGTTCTTC.

The CDR3 loop reads CAISEPPGRRGIDYYNEQFF. In DNA, the CDR3 is TGTGCCATCAGTGAGCCACCGGGACGTCGGGGGATTGACTACTACAATGAGCAGTTCTTC. The chain uses TRBV10-3 and TRBJ2-1; perhaps TRBD2 as D (6 bases). V lost 2 bases, J lost 3 bases, and 26 bases lay in between. There are 20 residues in the CDR3. The germline V gene has CDR1 ENHRY and CDR2 SYGVKD.

The CDR3 spells CAWRKGGEDTQYF. The CDR3 coding sequence is TGTGCCTGGAGAAAAGGTGGGGAGGATACGCAGTATTTT. The chain has TRBV30 and TRBJ2-3; D may be TRBD2 (5 bases). The CDR3 is 13 amino acids. Germline CDR1 GTSNPN, CDR2 SVGIG (reference sequence). The ends were cut back, 3 bases at V and 6 bases at J, with 13 bases in the middle.

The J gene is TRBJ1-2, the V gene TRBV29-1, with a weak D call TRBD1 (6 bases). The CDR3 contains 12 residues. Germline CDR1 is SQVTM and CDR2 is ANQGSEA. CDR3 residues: CLPPGHRHGYTF. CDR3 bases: TGCCTCCCCCCGGGACACCGACATGGCTACACCTTC.

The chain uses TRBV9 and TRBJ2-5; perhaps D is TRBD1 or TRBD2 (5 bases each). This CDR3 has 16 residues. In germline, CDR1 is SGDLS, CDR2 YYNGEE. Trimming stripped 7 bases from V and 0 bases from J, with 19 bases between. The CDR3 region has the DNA TGTGCCAGCGGCCGGGGCACCAACGGGTACCAAGAGACCCAGTACTTC. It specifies CASGRGTNGYQETQYF.

Here the CDR3 DNA reads TGCGCCAGCAGCCCACCACTAGCGGGATCTGACAATGAGCAGTTCTTC. This codes for CASSPPLAGSDNEQFF. The chain recombines TRBV5-1 with TRBJ2-1; 10 bases line up with TRBD2. Trimming cost V 4 bases and J 5 bases; bases outside gene matches: 9. The CDR3 has 16 amino acids. Germline V gene data show CDR1 as SGHRS and CDR2 as YFSETQ. The whole variable domain, remainder taken from reference TRBV5-1 and TRBJ2-1, is KAGVTQTPRYLIKTRGQQVTLSCSPISGHRSVSWYQQTPGQGLQFLFEYFSETQRNKGNFPGRFSGRQFSNSRSEMNVSTLELGDSALYLCASSPPLAGSDNEQFFGPGTRLTVL.

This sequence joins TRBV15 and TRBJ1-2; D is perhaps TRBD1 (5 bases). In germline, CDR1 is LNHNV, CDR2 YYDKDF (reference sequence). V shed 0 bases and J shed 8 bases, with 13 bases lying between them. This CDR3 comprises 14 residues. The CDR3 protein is CATSRDQGSRGYTF. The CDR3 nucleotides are TGTGCCACCAGCAGAGACCAGGGATCCCGGGGCTACACCTTC. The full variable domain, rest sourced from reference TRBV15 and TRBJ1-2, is DAMVIQNPRYQVTQFGKPVTLSCSQTLNHNVMYWYQQKSSQAPKLLFHYYDKDFNNEADTPDNFQSRRPNTSFCFLDIRSPGLGDTAMYLCATSRDQGSRGYTFGSGTRLTVV.

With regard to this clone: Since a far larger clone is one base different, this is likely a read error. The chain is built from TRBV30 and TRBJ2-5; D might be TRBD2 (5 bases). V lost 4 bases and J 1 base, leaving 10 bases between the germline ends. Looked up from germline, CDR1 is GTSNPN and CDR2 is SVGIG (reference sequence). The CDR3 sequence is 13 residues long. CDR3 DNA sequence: TGTGCCTGGATTTATAGCGCCCAAGAGACCCAGTACTTC. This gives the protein CAWIYSAQETQYF.

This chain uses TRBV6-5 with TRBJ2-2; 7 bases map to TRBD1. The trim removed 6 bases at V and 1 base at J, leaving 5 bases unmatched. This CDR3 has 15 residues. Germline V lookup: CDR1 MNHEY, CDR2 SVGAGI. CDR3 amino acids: CASSRGQKNTGELFF. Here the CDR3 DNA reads TGTGCCAGCAGCCGGGGACAGAAGAACACCGGGGAGCTGTTTTTT.

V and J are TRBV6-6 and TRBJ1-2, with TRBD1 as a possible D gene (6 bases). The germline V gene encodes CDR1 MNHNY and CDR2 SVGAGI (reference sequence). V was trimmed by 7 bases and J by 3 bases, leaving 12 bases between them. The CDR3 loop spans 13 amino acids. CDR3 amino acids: CASNYREHYGYTF. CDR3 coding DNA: TGTGCCAGCAACTACAGGGAACACTATGGCTACACCTTC.

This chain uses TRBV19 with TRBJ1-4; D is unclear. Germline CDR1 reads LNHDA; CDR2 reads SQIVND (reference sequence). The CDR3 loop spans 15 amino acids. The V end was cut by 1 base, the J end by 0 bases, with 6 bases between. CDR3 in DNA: TGTGCCAGTAGTATAGCGGCCGCAACTAATGAAAAACTGTTTTTT. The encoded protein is CASSIAAATNEKLFF.

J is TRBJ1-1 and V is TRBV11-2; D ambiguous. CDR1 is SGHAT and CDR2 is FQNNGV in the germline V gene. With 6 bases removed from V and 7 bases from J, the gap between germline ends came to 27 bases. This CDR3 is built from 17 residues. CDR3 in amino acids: CASRPWYMPSGQGEAFF. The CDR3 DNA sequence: TGTGCCAGCAGACCGTGGTACATGCCCAGCGGTCAAGGTGAAGCTTTCTTT.

The CDR3 nucleotides read TGTGCCAGCAGCGACTGGAGGACGGAGAGCTCCTACGAGCAGTACTTC. This sequence encodes CASSDWRTESSYEQYF. The chain links TRBV2 to TRBJ2-7; D is possibly TRBD2 (5 bases). Trimming took off 6 bases at V and 0 bases at J, with 18 bases between the two ends. This CDR3 is 16 amino acids long. Germline V gives CDR1 SNHLY, CDR2 FYNNEI.

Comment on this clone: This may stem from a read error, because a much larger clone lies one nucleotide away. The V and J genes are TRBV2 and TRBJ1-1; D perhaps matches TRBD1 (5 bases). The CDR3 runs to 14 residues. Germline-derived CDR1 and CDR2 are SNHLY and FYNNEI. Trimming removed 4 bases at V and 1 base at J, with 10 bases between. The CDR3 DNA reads TGTGCCAGCAGTGCCGGGGGGGGGAACACTGAAGCTTTCTTT. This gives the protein CASSAGGGNTEAFF.

The CDR3 nucleotides read TGTGCCAGCAGCACGACAGGGGCAAGTCAGCCCCAGCATTTT. Its protein is CASSTTGASQPQHF. The rearrangement joins TRBV25-1 to TRBJ1-5; TRBD1 agrees at 8 bases. Losses at the gene ends were 6 bases for V and 6 bases for J; bases not matched to a gene: 7. Germline V lookup: CDR1 MGHDK, CDR2 SYGVNS. The length of the CDR3 is 14 residues. Full variable domain (rest looked up from reference TRBV25-1 and TRBJ1-5): EADIYQTPRYLVIGTGKKITLECSQTMGHDKMYWYQQDPGMELHLIHYSYGVNSTEKGDLSSESTVSRIRTEHFPLTLESARPSHTSQYLCASSTTGASQPQHFGDGTRLSIL.

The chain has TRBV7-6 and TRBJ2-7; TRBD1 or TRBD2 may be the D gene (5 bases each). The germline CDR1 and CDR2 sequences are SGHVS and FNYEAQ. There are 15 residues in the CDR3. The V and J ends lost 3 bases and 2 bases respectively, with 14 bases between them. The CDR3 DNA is TGTGCCAGCAGCTTCTCCGGACGGGGACCCTACGAGCAGTACTTC. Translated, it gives CASSFSGRGPYEQYF.